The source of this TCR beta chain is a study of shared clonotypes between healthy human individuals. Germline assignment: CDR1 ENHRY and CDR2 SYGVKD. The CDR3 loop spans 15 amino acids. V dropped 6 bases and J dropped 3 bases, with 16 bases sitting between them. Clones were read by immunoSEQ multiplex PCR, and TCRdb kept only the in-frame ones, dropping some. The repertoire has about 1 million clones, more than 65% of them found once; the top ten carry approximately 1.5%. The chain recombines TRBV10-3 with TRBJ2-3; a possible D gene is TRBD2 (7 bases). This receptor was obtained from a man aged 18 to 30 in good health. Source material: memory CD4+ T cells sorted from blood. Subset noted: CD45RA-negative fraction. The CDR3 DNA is TGTGCCATCAGGGGGGGGGCTAGCGAGACAGATACGCAGTATTTT. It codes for CAIRGGASETDTQYF.